These T cell receptor beta chains were read from a single sample in a study of shared clonotypes between healthy human individuals. Measured with immunoSEQ multiplex PCR; TCRdb has only the in-frame clones, and not every one. The sample lists a few million clones, approximately 93% occurring once. The sequencing input was naive CD4+ T cells from PBMCs. All receptors come from a man aged 18 to 30 in good health. Some clones in this sample may be carry-over from other donors' samples. CDR3s include the opening cysteine and the closing phenylalanine or tryptophan. Each record gives: V gene, J gene, CDR3 protein.

V gene: TRBV4-2
J gene: TRBJ2-7
CDR3 protein: CASSQVQRAYEQYF

V gene: TRBV19
J gene: TRBJ2-3
CDR3 protein: CASSPRRGGWTTDTQYF

V gene: TRBV14
J gene: TRBJ1-1
CDR3 protein: CASNPPGGGRYTEAFF

V gene: TRBV30
J gene: TRBJ1-1
CDR3 protein: CAWSGRDSQRNTEAFF

V gene: TRBV5-1
J gene: TRBJ1-4
CDR3 protein: CASSMGQGEKLFF

V gene: TRBV28
J gene: TRBJ1-2
CDR3 protein: CASSPTPGQDGYTF

V gene: TRBV2
J gene: TRBJ1-1
CDR3 protein: CASSEVSYTEAFF

V gene: TRBV7-7
J gene: TRBJ2-5
CDR3 protein: CASSFRAWGQETQYF

V gene: TRBV18
J gene: TRBJ2-7
CDR3 protein: CASSPLGQVSYEQYF

V gene: TRBV28
J gene: TRBJ1-2
CDR3 protein: CASTSSGGGYTF

V gene: TRBV30
J gene: TRBJ2-7
CDR3 protein: CAWSGIDPYEQYF

V gene: TRBV11-2
J gene: TRBJ1-2
CDR3 protein: CASSLAPRGTGANYGYTF

V gene: TRBV5-1
J gene: TRBJ1-1
CDR3 protein: CASSVGVGLGNLWTEAFF

V gene: TRBV18
J gene: TRBJ2-1
CDR3 protein: CASQQSPGDEQFF

V gene: TRBV5-1
J gene: TRBJ1-4
CDR3 protein: CASSLSGTGEGKLFF

V gene: TRBV11-3
J gene: TRBJ2-7
CDR3 protein: CASSHGTSGNASYEQYF

V gene: TRBV30
J gene: TRBJ2-7
CDR3 protein: CAWSLMAGAPYEQYF

V gene: TRBV30
J gene: TRBJ2-3
CDR3 protein: CAWSLASGNTDTQYF

V gene: TRBV9
J gene: TRBJ2-7
CDR3 protein: CASSSQIQAVNEQYF

V gene: TRBV6-1
J gene: TRBJ2-1
CDR3 protein: CASSEYRDRGRDEQFF

V gene: TRBV19
J gene: TRBJ2-1
CDR3 protein: CASSLRTSGRARADEQFF

V gene: TRBV6-1
J gene: TRBJ1-6
CDR3 protein: CASSERPASSYNSPLHF

V gene: TRBV11-2
J gene: TRBJ2-5
CDR3 protein: CASSFASGETQYF

V gene: TRBV5-1
J gene: TRBJ1-1
CDR3 protein: CASSLDQPNTEAFF

V gene: TRBV6-6
J gene: TRBJ2-1
CDR3 protein: CASSPEGGGSYNEQFF

V gene: TRBV6-1
J gene: TRBJ1-2
CDR3 protein: CASSDGGANYGYTF

V gene: TRBV5-1
J gene: TRBJ2-7
CDR3 protein: CASSLYFSYEQYF

V gene: TRBV5-1
J gene: TRBJ2-3
CDR3 protein: CASSPQGGSPDTQYF

V gene: TRBV25-1
J gene: TRBJ1-1
CDR3 protein: CASSATGGGGTEAFF

V gene: TRBV19
J gene: TRBJ1-5
CDR3 protein: CASTKAPRRVSNQPQHF

V gene: TRBV7-9
J gene: TRBJ1-5
CDR3 protein: CASSLGDNQPQHF

V gene: TRBV5-1
J gene: TRBJ1-4
CDR3 protein: CASSLAGGQEKLFF

V gene: TRBV6-5
J gene: TRBJ2-1
CDR3 protein: CASSPGAGSYNEQFF

V gene: TRBV6-5
J gene: TRBJ1-2
CDR3 protein: CASSLDGAYGYTF

V gene: TRBV30
J gene: TRBJ1-5
CDR3 protein: CAWSDYRGGNQPQHF

V gene: TRBV30
J gene: TRBJ2-2
CDR3 protein: CAGQLNTGELFF

V gene: TRBV2
J gene: TRBJ2-5
CDR3 protein: CASGLAGGQETQYF

V gene: TRBV6-5
J gene: TRBJ1-4
CDR3 protein: CASSYQGGDEKLFF

V gene: TRBV7-6
J gene: TRBJ2-5
CDR3 protein: CASSLGGGGTQYF

V gene: TRBV7-9
J gene: TRBJ2-1
CDR3 protein: CASSLVPLWNNEQFF

V gene: TRBV14
J gene: TRBJ2-3
CDR3 protein: CASSQDSGFFGTTTDTQYF

V gene: TRBV10-3
J gene: TRBJ1-5
CDR3 protein: CAISEPRVGQPQHF